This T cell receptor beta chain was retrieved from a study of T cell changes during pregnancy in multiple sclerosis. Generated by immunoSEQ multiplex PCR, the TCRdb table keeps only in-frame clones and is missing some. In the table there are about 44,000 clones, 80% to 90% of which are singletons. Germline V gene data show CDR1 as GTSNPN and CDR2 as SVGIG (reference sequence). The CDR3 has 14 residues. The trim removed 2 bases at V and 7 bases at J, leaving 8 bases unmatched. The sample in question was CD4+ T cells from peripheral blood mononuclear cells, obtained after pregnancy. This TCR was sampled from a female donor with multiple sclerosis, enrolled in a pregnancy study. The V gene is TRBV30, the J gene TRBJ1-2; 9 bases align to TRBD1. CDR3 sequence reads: CAWSRDRDFFGYTF. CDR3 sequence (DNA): TGTGCCTGGAGTAGGGACAGGGATTTCTTTGGCTACACCTTC.